This T cell receptor (beta chain) originates from a study of OX40 agonist ivuxolimab in advanced cancers. With respect to the entire study: Ivuxolimab was a fully human IgG2 agonistic monoclonal antibody targeting the costimulatory receptor OX40 (CD134). Intravenous ivuxolimab was administered to patients every 2 weeks at six dose levels: 0.01, 0.1, 0.3, 1.5, 3 and 10 mg/kg. Among the approximately 50 dose-escalation patients, approximately 20 had hepatocellular carcinoma, around 15 melanoma, 9 renal cell carcinoma and 9 head and neck cancer. The dose-escalation cohort was 80% to 90% male with a mean age of about 58 years, ranging from roughly 20 to 80. Prior anti-PD-1, anti-PD-L1 or anti-CTLA-4 therapy was permitted, and checkpoint inhibitors had been received by 30% to 40% of dose-escalation patients. Three dose-escalation patients achieved partial responses, one with hepatocellular carcinoma and two with cutaneous melanoma. The point of sequencing TCRbeta in the periphery was to test whether ivuxolimab changed TCR sequence diversity and drove clonal T-cell expansion. The paper covers the monotherapy dose-escalation part of the phase I ivuxolimab trial, which included N of about 50 patients. Study-wide conclusions, independent of this receptor: At doses of 0.1 to 3.0 mg/kg, clonal expansion of both CD4+ and CD8+ blood T cells was observed from baseline to week 6. In the 0.1-3.0 mg/kg groups, partial responders were among the patients with the lowest normalized peripheral clonal expansion, particularly in CD8+ T cells. Low levels of normalized T-cell clonal expansion were also seen in some patients who did not respond. After ivuxolimab, expanded clones were on average more numerous among CD8+ T cells than among CD4+ T cells. Which antigens the clonally expanded peripheral T cells were specific for was not determined.

To sequence the TCRbeta CDR3 region, genomic DNA was isolated from the sorted cells. TCRbeta CDR3 regions were sequenced using the immunoSEQ Assay. TCRdb provides this immuneACCESS table in a form limited to in-frame rearrangements. Some clones are lacking; in checked studies, under half of them reflect an unresolved V gene, and why the rest are absent is not known. This sample comprises tens of thousands of clones, approximately 80% of them detected only once. The ten most abundant clones make up 1.3% to 1.5% of the sample. The trial excluded patients who had a history of autoimmune disease or who were on systemic immunosuppression. In every dose cohort, peripheral blood was drawn for TCR sequencing at baseline, cycle 4 day 1, and cycle 7 day 1. The samples were taken from a phase I, first-in-human, multicenter, open-label dose-escalation trial of ivuxolimab. Adults with locally advanced or metastatic melanoma, renal cell carcinoma, hepatocellular carcinoma or head and neck squamous cell carcinoma were enrolled in the trial. CD4+ and CD8+ T cells were sorted separately from peripheral blood before TCR sequencing.

From the cysteine up to the phenylalanine, the CDR3 has a length of 15 residues. Only the CDR3 portion is preserved as DNA: 45 bases, with reading frame beginning at the first base. V sheds 0 bases and J sheds 4 bases, leaving 13 bases between their ends. CDR1 SGHDT and CDR2 YYEEEE were looked up in the germline V gene. A note on this clone: Its recognized antigen is unknown. Base qualities are not at hand, and no much larger clone is one base apart.

Sequencing was performed on CD4+ or CD8+ T cells sorted from blood, taken in a trial of the OX40 agonist ivuxolimab. The rearrangement combines TRBV5-6 with TRBJ1-2; no confident D gene assignment can be made. The origin of this receptor is an adult with an advanced solid tumor such as melanoma, head and neck, liver or kidney cancer. The encoded CDR3 is CASSLGTVSRYGYTF. At the DNA level, the sequence is TGTGCCAGCAGCTTGGGGACGGTGAGTCGCTATGGCTACACCTTC.